These T cell receptor beta chains were read from a single sample in a study of blood T cell repertoires in COVID-19. Assay used: immunoSEQ multiplex PCR; TCRdb lists only in-frame clones, some missing. This table holds 100,000 or so clones, roughly 82% found once. The sample comprised peripheral blood. The receptor source for this set is a human donor in a cohort sampled during active COVID-19. Each CDR3 is given with its conserved first and last residue. A D gene is named only where the DNA matches it firmly. Clone size is given for some rows only: seen once, a few or many times, or a class if the clone is expanded.

size: -; D: TRBD1; V: TRBV24-1; J: TRBJ1-5; DNA: TGTGCCACCAGTGGGACAGGGGAGTATCAGCCCCAGCATTTT; CDR3: CATSGTGEYQPQHF
size: -; D: TRBD2; V: TRBV9; J: TRBJ2-1; DNA: TGTGCCAGCAGCGTAGGCGGGACTAGCCTCAATGAGCAGTTCTTC; CDR3: CASSVGGTSLNEQFF
size: -; D: TRBD1; V: TRBV19; J: TRBJ1-3; DNA: TGTGCCAGTGCTGACCGGACAGGGTTAGCCGGAAACACCATATATTTT; CDR3: CASADRTGLAGNTIYF
size: -; D: TRBD1; V: TRBV28; J: TRBJ1-5; DNA: TGTGCCAGCAGTTCACAGGGGGCAAATAAGCCCCAGCATTTT; CDR3: CASSSQGANKPQHF
size: -; D: TRBD1; V: TRBV28; J: TRBJ1-1; DNA: TGTGCCAGCAGCGAACCCGGGACAGGGAACACTGAAGCTTTCTTT; CDR3: CASSEPGTGNTEAFF
size: few; D: TRBD2; V: TRBV19; J: TRBJ2-2; DNA: TGTGCCAGTTTCGGGACTAGTACCGGGGAGCTGTTTTTT; CDR3: CASFGTSTGELFF
size: -; D: TRBD1; V: TRBV6-2/TRBV6-3; J: TRBJ1-2; DNA: TGTGCCAGCAGTTCCGACTTATCTTTGACAGGGATCGGTCGTGAGGGCTACACCTTC; CDR3: CASSSDLSLTGIGREGYTF
size: -; D: TRBD2; V: TRBV9; J: TRBJ2-5; DNA: TGTGCCAGCAGCGTAGAGGCGGGGGAGGGGACCCAGTACTTC; CDR3: CASSVEAGEGTQYF
size: -; D: TRBD1; V: TRBV3-1/TRBV3-2; J: TRBJ1-2; DNA: TGTGCCAGCAGCGCCAGGACAGGGCTTGGCTACACCTTC; CDR3: CASSARTGLGYTF
size: -; D: TRBD1; V: TRBV2; J: TRBJ2-5; DNA: TGTGCCAGCAGCCGGACAGGGGGCCTCCGGGAGACCCAGTACTTC; CDR3: CASSRTGGLRETQYF
size: once; D: TRBD2; V: TRBV2; J: TRBJ2-7; DNA: TGTGCCAGCAGTGAAAGCAGGCCCGGATCGGGGGGGGAGCGGCAGTACTTC; CDR3: CASSESRPGSGGERQYF
size: -; D: -; V: TRBV12-3/TRBV12-4; J: TRBJ2-3; DNA: TGTGCCAGCAGTCAGGGCCGCACAGATACGCAGTATTTT; CDR3: CASSQGRTDTQYF
size: -; D: TRBD2; V: TRBV27; J: TRBJ2-1; DNA: TGTGCCAGCAGCCCAAGCTCGGGACTAGATCTCAATGAGCAGTTCTTC; CDR3: CASSPSSGLDLNEQFF